These 20 T cell receptor beta chains came from one sample sequenced in a study of metastatic and nonmetastatic thyroid tumors. Patients had received no treatment of any kind before thyroid surgery. With MiXCR, TCRdb called clones anew from the PCR reads. The sample contains over 10,000 clones, over 10% of which appear only once. Sequencing was carried out using blood. The source of these receptors is a female donor with papillary thyroid cancer or a benign thyroid nodule (not recorded which). Some clones in this sample may be carry-over from other donors' samples.

The chain has TRBV3-1 and TRBJ1-6; tentatively, D is TRBD1 (6 bases). Germline V gene sequence: CDR1 LGHDT, CDR2 YNNKEL (reference sequence). The CDR3 has 14 residues. V was cut by 6 bases and J by 8 bases, with 14 bases left in between. In DNA, the CDR3 is TGTGCCAGCAGAAAAGGGGACAAGGATTCACCCCTCCACTTT. Its translation: CASRKGDKDSPLHF.

This clone was recorded many times. The chain combines TRBV5-1 with TRBJ2-3, with a weak D call TRBD2 (6 bases). Germline assignment: CDR1 SGHRS and CDR2 YFSETQ. Between the trimmed V and J ends, which lost 0 bases and 10 bases, there was a span of 9 bases. The CDR3 length is 12 residues. For the CDR3, the DNA is TGCGCCAGCAGCTTGGATGGGGAGGCGCAGTATTTT. Protein sequence: CASSLDGEAQYF.

Ten or more counts support this clone. The J gene is TRBJ1-4, the V gene TRBV5-4; 9 positions agree with TRBD1. Trimming cost V 4 bases and J 7 bases; bases outside gene matches: 5. Germline-derived CDR1 and CDR2 are SGHNT and YYREEE (reference sequence). The length of the CDR3 is 14 residues. The CDR3 DNA follows: TGTGCCAGCAGCGGGACAGGGCGTGGTGAAAAACTGTTTTTT. Its translation is CASSGTGRGEKLFF. Full variable domain (rest looked up from reference TRBV5-4 and TRBJ1-4): ETGVTQSPTHLIKTRGQQVTLRCSSQSGHNTVSWYQQALGQGPQFIFQYYREEENGRGNFPPRFSGLQFPNYSSELNVNALELDDSALYLCASSGTGRGEKLFFGSGTQLSVL.

This clone was detected ten times or more. The chain employs TRBV11-3 and TRBJ2-2; TRBD1 agrees at 7 bases. CDR3 length: 14 amino acids. The germline CDR1 and CDR2 sequences are SGHNT and YENEEA. The junction had 6 bases not matched to a gene; V was cut back by 5 bases and J by 6 bases. CDR3 amino acids: CASSPGTVPGELFF. The CDR3, as DNA: TGTGCCAGCAGCCCAGGGACAGTTCCCGGGGAGCTGTTTTTT.

This clone rates as medium-sized. The chain recombines TRBV28 with TRBJ1-1; D is ambiguous. CDR1 is MDHEN, CDR2 SYDVKM, per germline. V shed 2 bases and J shed 3 bases, with 4 bases lying between them. The CDR3 totals 12 residues. CDR3 in amino acids: CASSLVDTEAFF. CDR3 nucleotide sequence: TGTGCCAGCAGTTTAGTGGACACTGAAGCTTTCTTT.

This clone has a count of ten or more. V is TRBV2 and J is TRBJ2-5; D may be TRBD1 (6 bases). V was pared by 6 bases and J by 3 bases, with 14 bases between. There are 14 residues in the CDR3. CDR1 is SNHLY, CDR2 FYNNEI, per germline. In DNA, the CDR3 is TGTGCCAGCAGCAGCCTTGGACAGAAAGAGACCCAGTACTTC. Translating gives CASSSLGQKETQYF. The variable domain in full, with the rest retrieved from reference TRBV2 and TRBJ2-5, is EPEVTQTPSHQVTQMGQEVILRCVPISNHLYFYWYRQILGQKVEFLVSFYNNEISEKSEIFDDQFSVERPDGSNFTLKIRSTKLEDSAMYFCASSSLGQKETQYFGPGTRLLVL.

The chain links TRBV6-1 to TRBJ1-3; no firm D call. Germline CDR1 is MNHNS and CDR2 is SASEGT. This CDR3 is built from 17 residues. The V and J ends lost 6 bases and 4 bases respectively, with 22 bases between them. In nucleotides, the CDR3 is TGTGCCAGCAGCCCGTCCCGGGCGGTGGCTTCCGGAAACACCATATATTTT. The encoded protein is CASSPSRAVASGNTIYF.

In this sample, this clone turned up many times. This chain uses TRBV13 with TRBJ1-2; TRBD1 is a possible D gene (5 bases). This CDR3 has 13 amino acids. V lost 5 bases and J lost 3, with 10 bases in between. Germline CDR1 reads PRHDT; CDR2 reads FYEKMQ (reference sequence). The CDR3 DNA reads TGTGCCAGCAGCCGAGGGGTCGACTATGGCTACACCTTC. This translates into CASSRGVDYGYTF.

This clone was detected many times. The CDR3 DNA follows: TGTGCCAGCAGCTCCTCTCGACTAGATGAGCAGTTCTTC. Translation gives CASSSSRLDEQFF. This chain joins TRBV7-9 and TRBJ2-1; a weak D match, TRBD2 (6 bases). Germline V lookup: CDR1 SEHNR, CDR2 FQNEAQ (reference sequence). The CDR3 is made up of 13 amino acids. V was shortened by 4 bases and J by 8 bases, with 12 bases between the two germline ends.

There are many counts of this clone. This sequence joins TRBV4-1 and TRBJ2-1; 13 bases line up with TRBD2. The V segment lost 9 bases and the J segment 7 bases; nucleotides outside the gene matches: 6. The V gene's germline CDR1 is MGHRA and CDR2 YSYEKL. This CDR3 has 14 amino acids. The CDR3 loop is CASRTSGSSNEQFF. In nucleotides, the CDR3 is TGCGCCAGTCGGACTAGCGGGAGTTCTAATGAGCAGTTCTTC.

Ten or more counts support this clone. The V call is TRBV18, the J call TRBJ1-2; D is perhaps TRBD1 (5 bases). Germline CDR1 is KGHSH and CDR2 is LQKENI. Deletions cut 2 bases from V and 3 bases from J, with 7 bases between. CDR3 size: 13 residues. The CDR3 coding sequence is TGTGCCAGCTCACCAGGGGGGTACTATGGCTACACCTTC. Residues: CASSPGGYYGYTF.

This clone was detected ten times or more. Other DNA sequences in the sample encode the same CDR3. The gene calls are TRBV3-1 and TRBJ2-2; D unresolved. Germline V CDR1 and CDR2: LGHDT, YNNKEL (reference sequence). Deletions cut 4 bases from V and 6 bases from J, with 9 bases between. The CDR3 has 13 amino acids. CDR3 in amino acids: CASSPQRAGELFF. The CDR3 region has the DNA TGTGCCAGCAGCCCCCAAAGGGCCGGGGAGCTGTTTTTT.

This clone has at least ten counts. V and J are TRBV2 and TRBJ1-1; D unresolved. CDR3 length equals 14 residues. V was shortened by 5 bases and J by 4 bases, with 14 bases between the two germline ends. CDR1 and CDR2 (germline): SNHLY, FYNNEI. The CDR3 protein is CASSTAQVGTEAFF. Here the CDR3 DNA reads TGTGCCAGCAGTACCGCCCAGGTCGGCACTGAAGCTTTCTTT.

Ten or more counts support this clone. The chain has TRBV5-1 and TRBJ2-5; D is perhaps TRBD1 (6 bases). Germline V gene data show CDR1 as SGHRS and CDR2 as YFSETQ. This CDR3 region has 15 residues. Between the trimmed V and J ends, which lost 4 bases and 4 bases, there was a span of 17 bases. For the CDR3, the DNA is TGCGCCAGCAGCATGGGACAAGGGGTAGGAGAGACCCAGTACTTC. Translating it yields CASSMGQGVGETQYF.

This clone was observed many times. J is TRBJ2-5 and V is TRBV27, with 16 bases matching TRBD2. V lost 2 bases to trimming and J lost 5 bases; unmatched junction nucleotides: 8. The length of the CDR3 is 18 residues. Per germline, CDR1 MNHEY and CDR2 SMNVEV (reference sequence). This chain's CDR3 is CASSLVGLAGGRVETQYF. CDR3 DNA: TGTGCCAGCAGTTTAGTGGGACTAGCGGGGGGGCGAGTGGAGACCCAGTACTTC.

This clone is judged medium-sized (0.01 to 0.1%). The chain recombines TRBV28 with TRBJ1-2, with a possible D match to TRBD1 (5 bases). The CDR3 runs 14 residues. The V gene's germline CDR1 is MDHEN and CDR2 SYDVKM. Trimming stripped 3 bases from V and 4 bases from J, with 12 bases between. For the CDR3, the DNA is TGTGCCAGCAGTTTGTTAAGGGGTGGCTATGGCTACACCTTC. The encoded protein is CASSLLRGGYGYTF.

V is TRBV20-1 and J is TRBJ2-1; 10 nucleotides agree with TRBD1. The CDR3 length is 16 residues. Germline values: CDR1 DFQATT, CDR2 SNEGSKA (reference sequence). Trimming removed 3 bases from V and 4 bases from J; junction bases left unmatched: 9. In nucleotides, the CDR3 is TGCAGTGCTAGTCCCTCGGACAGGGGGGTATACAATGAGCAGTTCTTC. Its translation is CSASPSDRGVYNEQFF.

This clone was seen many times. The chain has TRBV4-2 and TRBJ2-2; D perhaps matches TRBD2 (6 bases). V dropped 0 bases and J dropped 4 bases, with 9 bases sitting between them. The V gene's germline CDR1 is LGHNA and CDR2 YNFKEQ. CDR3 length equals 15 residues. The CDR3 here is CASSQEYSGTGELFF. The DNA of the CDR3 is TGTGCCAGCAGCCAAGAATATAGCGGCACCGGGGAGCTGTTTTTT.

This clone has more than one count but fewer than ten. A much larger clonotype is one base distant, so this may be a read error. The chain is built from TRBV11-2 and TRBJ2-1, with TRBD2 as a possible D gene (6 bases). The germline gives CDR1 SGHAT, CDR2 FQNNGV. The CDR3 runs 15 residues. V lost 0 bases and J lost 8, with 14 bases in between. The CDR3 is CASSLDQGGWYEQFF. The CDR3 region has the DNA TGTGCCAGCAGCTTAGATCAGGGAGGATGGTATGAGCAGTTCTTC.

This clone was counted between two and nine times. This chain joins TRBV12-3 or TRBV12-4 and TRBJ2-1; D is undetermined. The CDR3 is 15 residues long. Trimming removed 5 bases at V and 0 bases at J, with 11 bases between. In DNA form, the CDR3 reads TGTGCCAGCAGTCCTGCGTTAGGCTCCTACAATGAGCAGTTCTTC. Translation: CASSPALGSYNEQFF.